Included here is one TCR beta chain sequence, with context. Antigen unknown. Sequencing was performed with immunoSEQ multiplex PCR; in TCRdb, only in-frame clones are kept and a portion is missing. The top ten hold 1.5% to 2% of the sample, which has roughly 150,000 clones, roughly 90% seen once. This specimen belongs to a study of T cell responses to AZD1222 COVID-19 vaccine. Study conclusions and caveats: Only after the peak T cell response were repertoires sampled. Increased Spike-specific TCR breadth and depth were observed after two AZD1222 doses. Reportedly, nearly half of unique spike TCRs recognized epitopes outside B.1.351/B.1.1.7 mutations. Seropositivity was recorded at baseline in only five to seven AZD1222 recipients.

This sample comprised peripheral blood, obtained 28 days after the second AZD1222 dose. This receptor was taken from an adult who received the AZD1222 COVID-19 vaccine.

CDR3: CASSSPGDRGTYNSPLHF. The CDR3 bases are TGTGCCAGCAGTTCCCCAGGGGACAGGGGGACATATAATTCACCCCTCCACTTT. This chain links TRBV28 with TRBJ1-6; 11 bases are shared with TRBD1. This CDR3 contains 18 residues. J was trimmed by 4 bases and V by 4 bases; bases with no gene match: 9. The germline gives CDR1 MDHEN, CDR2 SYDVKM.